Sequencing of this T cell receptor beta chain was carried out in a study of cytomegalovirus exposure and HLA in healthy donors. Overall study: Later, an analysis reported that the approximately 120 validation repertoires had used the same platform as the 666 first-cohort repertoires. Study-wide findings and caveats: Subsequent analysis showed first-cohort TCR clusters tending to co-occur in over a hundred validation repertoires. Reported performance of the classifier showed diagnosis of cytomegalovirus status with high specificity and sensitivity.

Profiling relied on immunoSEQ multiplex PCR, and the TCRdb table lists in-frame clones only, not all of them. The sample records 110,000 to 150,000 clones, 91% being singletons. Details on this clone: Its target is unknown.

Separate from the approximately 670-subject first cohort was the approximately 130-subject validation cohort, to which the donors belonged. This CDR3 contains 15 residues. Germline values: CDR1 SGHRS, CDR2 YFSETQ. With 4 bases clipped from V and 8 bases from J, the junction kept 5 bases outside the gene matches. The sequence was collected from a man younger than 35 in good health and CMV-seronegative. The V gene is TRBV5-1, the J gene TRBJ2-1; TRBD2 aligns across 14 bases. The specimen sequenced was PBMCs. The CDR3 nucleotides are TGCGCCAGCAGCGAGGGACTAGCGGGAGTCCATGAGCAGTTCTTC. Translated: CASSEGLAGVHEQFF.